This record covers a single T cell receptor (beta chain). The ends lost 2 bases at V and 1 base at J; junction bases unmatched: 6. This CDR3 has 19 amino acids. Looked up from germline, CDR1 is MNHEY and CDR2 is SVGAGI. TCRdb reprocessed the 5' RACE reads with MiXCR, giving one entry per CDR3 protein. The data contain 300,000 to 400,000 distinct CDR3 sequences, approximately 22% of them singletons. The sample originates from a study of CD8 T cells in ankylosing spondylitis. The sample comprised blood, either unsorted or a sorted T cell fraction (not recorded which). The chain recombines TRBV6-5 with TRBJ2-6; TRBD1 matches 12 bases. The source is a male donor with ankylosing spondylitis or in good health (not recorded which). The CDR3 DNA sequence: TGTGCCAGCAGTTACGGGACAGGGGGCGGTAGGTCTGGGGCCAACGTCCTGACTTTC. This translates into CASSYGTGGGRSGANVLTF.